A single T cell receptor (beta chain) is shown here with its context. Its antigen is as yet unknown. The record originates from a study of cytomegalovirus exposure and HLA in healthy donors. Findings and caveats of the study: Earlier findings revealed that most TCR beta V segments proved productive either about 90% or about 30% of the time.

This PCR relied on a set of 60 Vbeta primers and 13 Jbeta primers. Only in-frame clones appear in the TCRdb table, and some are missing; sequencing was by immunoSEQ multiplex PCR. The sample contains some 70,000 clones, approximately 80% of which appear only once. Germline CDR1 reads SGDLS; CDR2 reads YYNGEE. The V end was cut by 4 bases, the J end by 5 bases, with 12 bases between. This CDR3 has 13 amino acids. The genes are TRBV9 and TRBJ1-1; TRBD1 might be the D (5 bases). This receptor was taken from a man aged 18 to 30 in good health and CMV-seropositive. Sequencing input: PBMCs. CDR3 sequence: CASSFGGGTEAFF. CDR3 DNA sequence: TGTGCCAGCAGCTTCGGGGGGGGGACTGAAGCTTTCTTT.